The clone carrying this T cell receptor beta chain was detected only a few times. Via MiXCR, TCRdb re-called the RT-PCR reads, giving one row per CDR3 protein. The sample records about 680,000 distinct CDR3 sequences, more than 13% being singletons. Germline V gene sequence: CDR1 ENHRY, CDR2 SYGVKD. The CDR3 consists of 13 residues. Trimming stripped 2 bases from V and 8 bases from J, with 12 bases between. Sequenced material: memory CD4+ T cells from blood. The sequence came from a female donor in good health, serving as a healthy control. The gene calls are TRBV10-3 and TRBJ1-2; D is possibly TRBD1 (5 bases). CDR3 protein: CAISEPGLLGYTF. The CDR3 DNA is TGTGCCATCAGTGAGCCGGGACTTTTGGGCTACACCTTC.